A selection of T cell receptor beta chains follows, all from one sample in a study of shared clonotypes between healthy human individuals. The assay was immunoSEQ multiplex PCR, and TCRdb's table has in-frame clones only and misses some. Of some 2,000,000 clones listed, roughly 95% are singletons. Specimen: naive CD4+ T cells sorted from blood. These receptors were collected from a man aged 18 to 29 in good health. Each CDR3 is given with its conserved first and last residue. A D gene is named only where the DNA matches it firmly. The size field is filled for only some rows; it gives once, few, many or a size class.

clone size,D gene,V gene,J gene,CDR3 protein,CDR3 DNA
NA,TRBD1,TRBV5-1,TRBJ2-2,CASSLDLQGAHTGELFF,TGCGCCAGCAGCTTGGACCTACAGGGGGCGCACACCGGGGAGCTGTTTTTT
once,NA,TRBV5-1,TRBJ2-7,CASSLSGYEQYF,TGCGCCAGCAGCTTGTCAGGCTACGAGCAGTACTTC
NA,NA,TRBV30,TRBJ1-2,CAWSLGLANYGYTF,TGTGCCTGGAGTTTAGGGTTGGCAAACTATGGCTACACCTTC
NA,NA,TRBV9,TRBJ2-2,CASSLSNANTGELFF,TGTGCCAGCAGCCTCTCGAATGCGAACACCGGGGAGCTGTTTTTT
once,NA,TRBV7-2,TRBJ2-5,CASSLAGWETQYF,TGTGCCAGCAGCTTAGCTGGGTGGGAGACCCAGTACTTC
NA,NA,TRBV6-1,TRBJ1-5,CASRQGNQPQHF,TGTGCCAGCAGGCAGGGGAATCAGCCCCAGCATTTT
NA,NA,TRBV7-9,TRBJ2-2,CASRGPETGELFF,TGTGCCAGCAGGGGGCCGGAGACCGGGGAGCTGTTTTTT
once,NA,TRBV7-2,TRBJ2-7,CASSLGGQHLIF,TGTGCCAGCAGCTTAGGGGGACAACATTTAATATTC
NA,NA,TRBV30,TRBJ1-5,CAWSVSIDQPQHF,TGTGCCTGGAGTGTAAGTATTGATCAGCCCCAGCATTTT
once,NA,TRBV5-1,TRBJ1-6,CASSTTGGGGSPLHF,TGCGCCAGCAGCACGACAGGAGGAGGAGGTTCACCCCTCCACTTT
NA,NA,TRBV28,TRBJ1-1,CAIEGNTEAFF,TGTGCCATCGAGGGGAACACTGAAGCTTTCTTT
few,NA,TRBV5-6,TRBJ2-7,CASSLGFEQYF,TGTGCCAGCAGCTTAGGGTTCGAGCAGTACTTC
few,NA,TRBV5-1,TRBJ1-2,CASSLDRNYGYTF,TGCGCCAGCAGCTTGGACAGGAACTATGGCTACACCTTC
NA,TRBD1,TRBV7-3,TRBJ2-1,CASSLRDRKVQYEQFF,TGTGCCAGCAGCCTTCGGGACAGGAAGGTTCAATATGAGCAGTTCTTC
NA,TRBD2,TRBV10-3,TRBJ2-5,CAISDGGTSGGYQETQYF,TGTGCCATCAGTGACGGAGGGACTAGCGGGGGGTACCAAGAGACCCAGTACTTC
NA,NA,TRBV4-1,TRBJ1-4,CASSVQRTAGEKLFF,TGCGCCAGCAGCGTACAAAGGACAGCGGGGGAAAAACTGTTTTTT
NA,TRBD2,TRBV18,TRBJ2-1,CASSPGTSGVNEQFF,TGTGCCAGCTCACCCGGGACTAGCGGGGTCAATGAGCAGTTCTTC
NA,NA,TRBV6-1,TRBJ2-6,CASSDIAGANVLTF,TGTGCCAGCAGTGACATAGCTGGGGCCAACGTCCTGACTTTC
NA,TRBD1,TRBV2,TRBJ1-6,CASNPRGQYNSPLHF,TGTGCCAGCAATCCCAGGGGGCAATATAATTCACCCCTCCACTTT
NA,NA,TRBV27,TRBJ2-5,CASKKGLYQETQYF,TGTGCCAGCAAAAAGGGACTGTACCAAGAGACCCAGTACTTC
NA,NA,TRBV5-6,TRBJ2-1,CASSPRGLYNEQFF,TGTGCCAGCAGCCCCCGGGGCCTTTACAATGAGCAGTTCTTC
NA,NA,TRBV6-6,TRBJ2-7,CASSLTDYEQYF,TGTGCCAGCAGTCTGACAGATTACGAGCAGTACTTC
once,TRBD1,TRBV6-1,TRBJ1-5,CASRTGVSNQPQHF,TGTGCCTCCCGAACAGGGGTTAGCAATCAGCCCCAGCATTTT
NA,NA,TRBV25-1,TRBJ2-1,CASSLLGSPRYDEQFF,TGTGCCAGCAGTTTACTAGGATCCCCCCGGTACGATGAGCAGTTCTTC
NA,NA,TRBV30,TRBJ2-7,CAWSPGSSYEQYF,TGTGCCTGGAGCCCGGGAAGCTCCTACGAGCAGTACTTC
NA,NA,TRBV27,TRBJ1-2,CASSLSWGGGGYTF,TGTGCCAGCAGTTTGAGTTGGGGAGGCGGTGGCTACACCTTC
NA,NA,TRBV7-9,TRBJ2-2,CASSLTGLARGGELFF,TGTGCCAGCAGTCTTACGGGACTTGCGCGGGGCGGGGAGCTGTTTTTT
NA,TRBD2,TRBV5-1,TRBJ2-3,CASSSIAGASTDTQYF,TGCGCCAGCAGCTCGATAGCGGGAGCTAGCACAGATACGCAGTATTTT
NA,TRBD2,TRBV6-1,TRBJ2-3,CASRISSGGPDTQYF,TGTGCCAGCAGGATATCTAGCGGGGGCCCAGATACGCAGTATTTT
once,NA,TRBV2,TRBJ2-5,CASSETGSGETQYF,TGTGCCAGCAGTGAAACGGGATCGGGGGAGACCCAGTACTTC
NA,NA,TRBV11-2,TRBJ1-1,CASSPSTNTEAFF,TGTGCCAGCAGCCCGTCTACGAACACTGAAGCTTTCTTT
NA,NA,TRBV30,TRBJ1-2,CAWTGQFGYGYTF,TGTGCCTGGACCGGACAGTTTGGCTATGGCTACACCTTC